This T cell receptor beta chain was recovered during a study of CXCR3-negative and CXCR3-positive naive CD8 T cells. In the study overall: The libraries together contributed approximately 150 million TRB reads, each supplying about 1.5 +/- 0.3 million.

The TRB cDNA libraries were prepared by 5' RACE with UMI labels. Each CDR3 protein gets one entry in TCRdb, which reprocessed the 5' RACE reads and gives no DNA. The sample table includes roughly 86,000 distinct CDR3 sequences. This CDR3 comprises 17 residues. Germline CDR1 KGHDR, CDR2 SFDVKD. This sequence was found in a human donor in good health. Some clones in this sample may be carry-over from other donors' samples. The sequenced sample consisted of naive CXCR3- CD8+ T cells from blood. Subset indicated: CD45RO-CCR7+CD27+CD95- naive CD8+ T cells lacking CXCR3 (TNR3-). The chain combines TRBV24-1 with TRBJ2-4; TCRdb reports TRBD1, a call that lacks DNA to check it against. CDR3 region: CATSVVAVAIFENIQYF.